Below, 12 T cell receptor beta chains from the same sample are listed, as sequenced in a study of beta chain features in type 1 diabetes. These receptors have no identified antigens. The study reverse transcribed the entire isolated RNA, so it sequenced expressed TCRB transcripts. Assay used: immunoSEQ multiplex PCR; TCRdb lists only in-frame clones, some missing. The data contain nearly 350,000 clones, around 9.3% of them seen just once; the ten biggest clones take up 0.9% to 1.1%. General study points: Moderately but significantly shorter TCRB CDR3s were found in Type 1 diabetes patients in all four CD4+ subsets.

Sequencing input: central memory CD4+ T cells from blood. The receptors here all came from a man aged 25 to 40 with type 1 diabetes.

The chain has TRBV5-1 and TRBJ2-3; TRBD1 matches 8 bases. V dropped 4 bases and J dropped 1; count of bases not matched to a gene: 11. Germline V gene data show CDR1 as SGHRS and CDR2 as YFSETQ. The CDR3 sequence is 17 residues long. The CDR3, as DNA: TGCGCCAGCAGCGGGACTGGACAGGGTGTGGGCACAGATACGCAGTATTTT. Translated, it gives CASSGTGQGVGTDTQYF.

The V gene is TRBV7-2, the J gene TRBJ1-6; 9 nucleotides align to TRBD1. Germline values: CDR1 SGHTA, CDR2 FQGNSA. The CDR3 has 15 amino acids. The V gene end was trimmed by 5 bases and the J gene end by 17 bases; junction bases not matched to a gene: 16. DNA of the CDR3: TGTGCCAGCAGCCTCCAGCGGCAGCCGGGACAGGGCTTCCACTTT. Protein: CASSLQRQPGQGFHF. Full variable domain (outside the CDR3, taken from reference TRBV7-2 and TRBJ1-6): GAGVSQSPSNKVTEKGKDVELRCDPISGHTALYWYRQSLGQGLEFLIYFQGNSAPDKSGLPSDRFSAERTGGSVSTLTIQRTQQEDSAVYLCASSLQRQPGQGFHFGNGTRLTVT.

This clone was detected a few times. This rearrangement joins TRBV30 to TRBJ1-5; 8 bases match TRBD1. The germline V gene encodes CDR1 GTSNPN and CDR2 SVGIG (reference sequence). This CDR3 is 13 amino acids long. V was pared by 4 bases and J by 2 bases, with 1 base of the junction left unmatched. The CDR3 sequence is CAWTTGGNQPQHF. In DNA, the CDR3 is TGTGCCTGGACGACAGGGGGCAATCAGCCCCAGCATTTT.

The CDR3 bases are TGTGCCAGCTTGGACAGTGGAACTGAAGCTTTCTTT. Translating it yields CASLDSGTEAFF. The chain employs TRBV2 and TRBJ1-1; weak D call: TRBD1 (6 bases). CDR1 is SNHLY and CDR2 is FYNNEI in the germline V gene. V dropped 8 bases and J dropped 5 bases, with 12 bases sitting between them. The CDR3 totals 12 residues.

This clone has a handful of counts. One base away lies a much larger clone, so this may be a sequencing read error. This chain uses TRBV4-2 with TRBJ1-1; D might be TRBD1 (5 bases). With 4 bases removed from V and 1 base from J, the gap between germline ends came to 10 bases. Germline assignment: CDR1 LGHNA and CDR2 YNFKEQ. The CDR3 is made up of 14 amino acids. CDR3 in DNA: TGTGCCAGCAGCCGAGGGACGGGGAACACTGAAGCTTTCTTT. It is translated as CASSRGTGNTEAFF.

V gene TRBV7-8 combines with J gene TRBJ2-4, with unresolved D. The V end was cut by 1 base, the J end by 3 bases, with 25 bases between. Germline lookup yields CDR1 SGHVS and CDR2 FQNEAQ. This CDR3 spans 20 amino acids. The chain's CDR3 is CASSLGRSFVPDEIKNIQYF. Here the CDR3 DNA reads TGTGCCAGCAGCTTAGGGCGAAGTTTTGTGCCCGACGAAATCAAAAACATTCAGTACTTC.

There are a few counts of this clone. The chain joins TRBV18 to TRBJ2-7; 9 bases are shared with TRBD1. Germline lookup yields CDR1 KGHSH and CDR2 LQKENI. V lost 3 bases and J lost 5; bases outside the gene matches: 8. The CDR3 consists of 15 residues. CDR3: CASSPLGQGLDEQYF. The CDR3 nucleotides read TGTGCCAGCTCACCGCTGGGACAGGGTTTAGACGAGCAGTACTTC.

The chain recombines TRBV5-1 with TRBJ1-2, with 9 bases aligning to TRBD1. Germline V gene data show CDR1 as SGHRS and CDR2 as YFSETQ. The V and J ends lost 0 bases and 12 bases, in that order; junction bases with no gene match: 6. This CDR3 comprises 13 residues. The CDR3 DNA reads as TGCGCCAGCAGCTTGGACTCGGACAGGGGCAACACCTTC. Translating gives CASSLDSDRGNTF.

This clone was observed at least ten times. This chain connects TRBV23-1 to TRBJ1-1; D gene uncertain. TRBV23-1 is classed as an ORF, of uncertain function. This CDR3 contains 14 residues. The V end lost 2 bases, the J end lost 10 bases, and 17 bases lay between the germline ends. The CDR3 reads CASSQPKAALVAFF. The CDR3 DNA reads as TGCGCCAGCAGTCAACCCAAAGCCGCGCTGGTAGCTTTCTTT.

This clone was detected a few times. In the same sample, other DNA sequences code for this CDR3. V is TRBV4-3 and J is TRBJ2-5; tentative D call: TRBD2 (5 bases). Trimming left V 1 base short and J 5 bases short, with 8 bases between. The CDR3 runs 13 residues. The germline V gene has CDR1 LGHNA and CDR2 YSLEER. The chain's CDR3 is CASSQGRGETQYF. The CDR3 bases are TGCGCCAGCAGCCAAGGACGAGGGGAGACCCAGTACTTC.

V usage is TRBV2 and J usage is TRBJ1-5; 8 bases agree with TRBD1. This CDR3 is built from 14 residues. With 4 bases clipped from V and 7 bases from J, the junction kept 6 bases outside the gene matches. Germline V gene sequence: CDR1 SNHLY, CDR2 FYNNEI. The CDR3 bases are TGTGCCAGCAGTGGAGACAGGGGAGAACAGCCCCAGCATTTT. It encodes CASSGDRGEQPQHF.

This clone has ten or more counts. Other DNA sequences in this sample translate to the same CDR3. The chain joins TRBV28 to TRBJ1-5, with 10 bases identical to TRBD1. Germline CDR1 MDHEN, CDR2 SYDVKM. With V trimmed by 4 bases and J by 4 bases, 10 bases remained unmatched. The CDR3 extends over 17 amino acids. The CDR3 sequence is CASSWGQGIGGNQPQHF. The CDR3 nucleotides read TGTGCCAGCAGTTGGGGACAGGGGATAGGTGGGAATCAGCCCCAGCATTTT.